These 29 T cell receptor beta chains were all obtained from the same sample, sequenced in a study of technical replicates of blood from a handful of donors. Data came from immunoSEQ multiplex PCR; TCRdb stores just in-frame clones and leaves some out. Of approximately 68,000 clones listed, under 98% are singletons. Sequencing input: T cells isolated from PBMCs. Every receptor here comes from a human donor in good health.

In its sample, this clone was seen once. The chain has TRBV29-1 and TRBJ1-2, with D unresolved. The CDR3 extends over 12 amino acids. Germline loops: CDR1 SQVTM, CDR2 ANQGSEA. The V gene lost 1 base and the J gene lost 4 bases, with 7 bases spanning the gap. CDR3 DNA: TGCAGCGTTGAAGTAGACATCTATGGCTACACCTTC. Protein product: CSVEVDIYGYTF.

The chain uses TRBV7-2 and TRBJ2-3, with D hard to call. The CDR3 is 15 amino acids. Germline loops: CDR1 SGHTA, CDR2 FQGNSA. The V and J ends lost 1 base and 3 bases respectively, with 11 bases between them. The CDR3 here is CASSLGPKTTDTQYF. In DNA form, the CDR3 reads TGTGCCAGCAGCTTAGGCCCCAAGACAACAGATACGCAGTATTTT.

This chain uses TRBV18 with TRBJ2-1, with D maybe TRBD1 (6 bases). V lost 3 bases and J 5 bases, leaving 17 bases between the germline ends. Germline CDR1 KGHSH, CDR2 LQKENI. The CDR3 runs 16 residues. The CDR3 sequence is CASSPIGQTINNEQFF. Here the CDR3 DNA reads TGTGCCAGCTCACCTATAGGACAGACTATCAACAATGAGCAGTTCTTC.

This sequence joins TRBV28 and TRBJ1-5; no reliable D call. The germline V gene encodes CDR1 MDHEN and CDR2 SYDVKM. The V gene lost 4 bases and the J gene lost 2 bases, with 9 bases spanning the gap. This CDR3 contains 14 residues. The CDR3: CASSSGEGNQPQHF. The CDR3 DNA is TGTGCCAGCAGTTCCGGGGAAGGCAATCAGCCCCAGCATTTT.

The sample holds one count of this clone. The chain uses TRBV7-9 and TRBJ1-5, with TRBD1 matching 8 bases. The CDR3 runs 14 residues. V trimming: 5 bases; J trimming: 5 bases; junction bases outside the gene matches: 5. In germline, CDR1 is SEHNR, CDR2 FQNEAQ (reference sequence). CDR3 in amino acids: CASSPGQGYQPQHF. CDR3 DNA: TGTGCCAGCAGCCCCGGACAGGGATATCAGCCCCAGCATTTT.

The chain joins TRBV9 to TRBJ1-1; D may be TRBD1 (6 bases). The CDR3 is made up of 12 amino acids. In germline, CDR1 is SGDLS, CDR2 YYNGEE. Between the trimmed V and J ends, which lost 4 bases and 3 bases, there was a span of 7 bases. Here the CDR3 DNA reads TGTGCCAGCAGCACAGGGTACACTGAAGCTTTCTTT. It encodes CASSTGYTEAFF. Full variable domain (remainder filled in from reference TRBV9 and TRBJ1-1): DSGVTQTPKHLITATGQRVTLRCSPRSGDLSVYWYQQSLDQGLQFLIQYYNGEERAKGNILERFSAQQFPDLHSELNLSSLELGDSALYFCASSTGYTEAFFGQGTRLTVV.

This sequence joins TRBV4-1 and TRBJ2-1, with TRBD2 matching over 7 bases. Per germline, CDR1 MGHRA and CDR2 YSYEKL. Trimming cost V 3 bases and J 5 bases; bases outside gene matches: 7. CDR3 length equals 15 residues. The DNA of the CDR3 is TGCGCCAGCAGCCATCTCCCTGGACTAGACAATGAGCAGTTCTTC. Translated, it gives CASSHLPGLDNEQFF.

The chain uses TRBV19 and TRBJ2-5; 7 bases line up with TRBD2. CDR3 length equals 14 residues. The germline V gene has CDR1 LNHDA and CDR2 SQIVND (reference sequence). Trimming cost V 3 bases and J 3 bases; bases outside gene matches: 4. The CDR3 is CASSIGGVEETQYF. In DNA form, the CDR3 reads TGTGCCAGTAGTATTGGGGGGGTAGAAGAGACCCAGTACTTC.

The CDR3 nucleotides read TGTGCCAGCAGTTACTCCCTTCTAGATACGCAGTATTTT. Encoded protein: CASSYSLLDTQYF. The rearrangement uses TRBV6-5 and TRBJ2-3; D is ambiguous. The CDR3 extends over 13 amino acids. Per germline, CDR1 MNHEY and CDR2 SVGAGI. Trimming took 0 bases from V and 5 from J, leaving 6 bases between them.

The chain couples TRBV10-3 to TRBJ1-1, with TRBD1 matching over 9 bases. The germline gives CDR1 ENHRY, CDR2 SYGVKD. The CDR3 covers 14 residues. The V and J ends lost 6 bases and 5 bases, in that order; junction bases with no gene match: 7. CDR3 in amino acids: CAISAGTGRTEAFF. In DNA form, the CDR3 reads TGTGCCATCAGCGCCGGGACAGGGCGGACTGAAGCTTTCTTT.

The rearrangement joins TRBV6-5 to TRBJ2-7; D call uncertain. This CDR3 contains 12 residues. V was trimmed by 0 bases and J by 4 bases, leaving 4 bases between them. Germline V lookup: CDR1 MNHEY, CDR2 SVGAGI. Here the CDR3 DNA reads TGTGCCAGCAGTTACTCTCGGTACGAGCAGTACTTC. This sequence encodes CASSYSRYEQYF.

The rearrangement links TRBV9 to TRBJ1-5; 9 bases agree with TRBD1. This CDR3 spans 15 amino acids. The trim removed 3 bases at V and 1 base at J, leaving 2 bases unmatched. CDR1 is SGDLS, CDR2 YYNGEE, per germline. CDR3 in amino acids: CASSGTGASNQPQHF. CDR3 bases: TGTGCCAGCAGCGGGACAGGGGCCAGCAATCAGCCCCAGCATTTT.

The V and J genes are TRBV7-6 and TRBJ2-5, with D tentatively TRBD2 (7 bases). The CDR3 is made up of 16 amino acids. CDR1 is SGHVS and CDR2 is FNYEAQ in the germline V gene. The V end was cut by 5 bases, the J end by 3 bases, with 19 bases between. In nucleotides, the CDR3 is TGTGCCAGCAGCCCCGCAGCCACAGGGAGGGAAGAGACCCAGTACTTC. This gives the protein CASSPAATGREETQYF.

This chain's CDR3 is CASSFSQNTEAFF. The DNA for the CDR3 is TGCGCCAGCAGCTTTTCCCAGAACACTGAAGCTTTCTTT. The chain employs TRBV5-1 and TRBJ1-1, with no clear D. Trimming left V 2 bases short and J 1 base short, with 6 bases between. The CDR3 has 13 residues. Germline V CDR1 and CDR2: SGHRS, YFSETQ. The complete variable domain, with remaining parts taken from reference TRBV5-1 and TRBJ1-1, reads KAGVTQTPRYLIKTRGQQVTLSCSPISGHRSVSWYQQTPGQGLQFLFEYFSETQRNKGNFPGRFSGRQFSNSRSEMNVSTLELGDSALYLCASSFSQNTEAFFGQGTRLTVV.

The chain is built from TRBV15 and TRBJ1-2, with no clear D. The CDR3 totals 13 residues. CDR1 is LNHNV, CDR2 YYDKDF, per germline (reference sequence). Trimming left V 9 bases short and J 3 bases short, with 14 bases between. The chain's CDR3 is CATRPLFDYGYTF. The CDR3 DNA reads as TGTGCCACGCGTCCGCTTTTCGACTATGGCTACACCTTC. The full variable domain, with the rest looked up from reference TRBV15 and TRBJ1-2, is DAMVIQNPRYQVTQFGKPVTLSCSQTLNHNVMYWYQQKSSQAPKLLFHYYDKDFNNEADTPDNFQSRRPNTSFCFLDIRSPGLGDTAMYLCATRPLFDYGYTFGSGTRLTVV.

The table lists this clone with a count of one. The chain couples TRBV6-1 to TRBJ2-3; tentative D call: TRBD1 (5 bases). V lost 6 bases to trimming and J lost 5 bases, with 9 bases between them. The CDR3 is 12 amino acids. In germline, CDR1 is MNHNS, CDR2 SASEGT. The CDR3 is CASSRQLDTQYF. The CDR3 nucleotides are TGTGCCAGCAGCCGACAGCTAGATACGCAGTATTTT.

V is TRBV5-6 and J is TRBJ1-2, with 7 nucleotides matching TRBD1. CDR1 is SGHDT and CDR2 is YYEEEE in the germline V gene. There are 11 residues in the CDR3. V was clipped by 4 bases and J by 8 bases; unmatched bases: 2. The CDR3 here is CASSQTGGYTF. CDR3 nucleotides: TGTGCCAGCAGCCAGACAGGGGGCTACACCTTC.

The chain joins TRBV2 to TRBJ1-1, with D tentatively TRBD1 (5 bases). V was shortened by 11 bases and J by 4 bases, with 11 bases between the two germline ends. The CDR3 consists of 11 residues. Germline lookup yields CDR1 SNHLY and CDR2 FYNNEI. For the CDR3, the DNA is TGTGCCGGGACCGGGGGCACTGAAGCTTTCTTT. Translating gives CAGTGGTEAFF. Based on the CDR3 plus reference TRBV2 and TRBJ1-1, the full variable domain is EPEVTQTPSHQVTQMGQEVILRCVPISNHLYFYWYRQILGQKVEFLVSFYNNEISEKSEIFDDQFSVERPDGSNFTLKIRSTKLEDSAMYFCAGTGGTEAFFGQGTRLTVV.

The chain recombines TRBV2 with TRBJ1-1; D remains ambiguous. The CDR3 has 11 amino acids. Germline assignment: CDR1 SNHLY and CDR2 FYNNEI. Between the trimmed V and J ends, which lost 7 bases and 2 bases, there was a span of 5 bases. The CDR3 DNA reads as TGTGCCAGCATGAGAAACACTGAAGCTTTCTTT. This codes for CASMRNTEAFF.

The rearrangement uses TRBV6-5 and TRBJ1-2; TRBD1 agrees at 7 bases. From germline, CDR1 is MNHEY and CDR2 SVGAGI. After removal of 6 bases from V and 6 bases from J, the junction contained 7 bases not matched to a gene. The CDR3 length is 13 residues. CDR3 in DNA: TGTGCCAGCAGATCCGGGACAGCCCATGGCTACACCTTC. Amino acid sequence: CASRSGTAHGYTF.

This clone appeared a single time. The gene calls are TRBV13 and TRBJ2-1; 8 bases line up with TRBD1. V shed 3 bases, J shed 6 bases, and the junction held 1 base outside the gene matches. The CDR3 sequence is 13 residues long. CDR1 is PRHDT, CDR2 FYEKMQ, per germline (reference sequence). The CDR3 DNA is TGTGCCAGCAGCTTGGACAGGGCCAATGAGCAGTTCTTC. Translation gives CASSLDRANEQFF.

The chain's CDR3 is CASSRGQGAQDTQYF. The CDR3 region has the DNA TGTGCCAGCAGCCGCGGACAGGGGGCACAGGATACGCAGTATTTT. The chain employs TRBV11-2 and TRBJ2-3; 11 positions agree with TRBD1. This CDR3 contains 15 residues. The V gene's germline CDR1 is SGHAT and CDR2 FQNNGV. V gave up 5 bases and J gave up 6 bases; unmatched junction bases: 7.

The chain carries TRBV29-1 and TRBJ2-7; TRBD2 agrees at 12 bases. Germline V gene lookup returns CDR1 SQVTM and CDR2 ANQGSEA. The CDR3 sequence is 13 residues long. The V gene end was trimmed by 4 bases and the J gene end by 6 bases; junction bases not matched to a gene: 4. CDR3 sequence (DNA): TGCAGCGTTGGACTAGCGGGAGCAATCGAGCAGTACTTC. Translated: CSVGLAGAIEQYF.

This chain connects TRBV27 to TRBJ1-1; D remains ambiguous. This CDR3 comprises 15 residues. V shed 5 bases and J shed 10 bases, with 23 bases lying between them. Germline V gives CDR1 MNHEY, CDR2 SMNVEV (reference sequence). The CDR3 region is CASSPEANIFLGAFF. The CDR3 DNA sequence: TGTGCCAGCAGTCCGGAGGCCAATATTTTCCTTGGAGCTTTCTTT.

CDR3 sequence (DNA): TGTGCCAGCAGCGTAGCTTCTCTAGCGGGAGTAGATACGCAGTATTTT. The encoded protein is CASSVASLAGVDTQYF. The rearrangement links TRBV9 to TRBJ2-3; TRBD2 aligns across 10 bases. The length of the CDR3 is 16 residues. V lost 0 bases to trimming and J lost 5 bases; unmatched junction nucleotides: 6. Germline V gives CDR1 SGDLS, CDR2 YYNGEE.

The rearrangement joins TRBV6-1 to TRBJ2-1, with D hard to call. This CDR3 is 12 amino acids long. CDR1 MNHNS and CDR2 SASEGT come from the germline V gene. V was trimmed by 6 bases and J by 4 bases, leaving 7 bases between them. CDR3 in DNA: TGTGCCAGCAGCTTAATTTACAATGAGCAGTTCTTC. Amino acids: CASSLIYNEQFF.

CDR3 in amino acids: CASSLALGGFNEKLFF. For the CDR3, the DNA is TGTGCCAGCAGCTTAGCCCTGGGAGGATTCAATGAAAAACTGTTTTTT. This chain connects TRBV7-9 to TRBJ1-4; D gene unclear. The ends were cut back, 0 bases at V and 5 bases at J, with 13 bases in the middle. This CDR3 comprises 16 residues. Germline CDR1 reads SEHNR; CDR2 reads FQNEAQ (reference sequence).

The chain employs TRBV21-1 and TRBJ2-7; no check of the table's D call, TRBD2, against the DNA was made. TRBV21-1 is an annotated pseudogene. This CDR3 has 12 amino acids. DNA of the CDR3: TGTGCCAGCAGCTATACTATACTCGAGCAGTACTTC. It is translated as CASSYTILEQYF.

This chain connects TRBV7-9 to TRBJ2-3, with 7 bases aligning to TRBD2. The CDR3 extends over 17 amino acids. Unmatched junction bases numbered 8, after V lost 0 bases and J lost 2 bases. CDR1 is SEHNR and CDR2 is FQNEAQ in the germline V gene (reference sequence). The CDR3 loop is CASSLAYGLENTDTQYF. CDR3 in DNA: TGTGCCAGCAGCTTAGCGTACGGACTAGAAAACACAGATACGCAGTATTTT.